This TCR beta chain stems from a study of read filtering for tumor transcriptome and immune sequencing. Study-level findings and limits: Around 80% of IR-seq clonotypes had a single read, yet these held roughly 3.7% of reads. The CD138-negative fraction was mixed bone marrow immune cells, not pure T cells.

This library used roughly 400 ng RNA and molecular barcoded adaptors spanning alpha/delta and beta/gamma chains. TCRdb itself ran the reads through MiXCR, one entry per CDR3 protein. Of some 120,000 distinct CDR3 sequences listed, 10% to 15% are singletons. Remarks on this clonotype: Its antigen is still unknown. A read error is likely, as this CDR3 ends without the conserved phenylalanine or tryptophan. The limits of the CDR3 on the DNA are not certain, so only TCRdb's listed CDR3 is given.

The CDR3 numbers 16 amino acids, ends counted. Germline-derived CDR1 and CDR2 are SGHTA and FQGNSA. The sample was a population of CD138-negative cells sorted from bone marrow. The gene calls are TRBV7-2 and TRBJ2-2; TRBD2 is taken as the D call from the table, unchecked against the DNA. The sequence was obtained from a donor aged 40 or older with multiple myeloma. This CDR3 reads CASRRSGGANTGELFL.